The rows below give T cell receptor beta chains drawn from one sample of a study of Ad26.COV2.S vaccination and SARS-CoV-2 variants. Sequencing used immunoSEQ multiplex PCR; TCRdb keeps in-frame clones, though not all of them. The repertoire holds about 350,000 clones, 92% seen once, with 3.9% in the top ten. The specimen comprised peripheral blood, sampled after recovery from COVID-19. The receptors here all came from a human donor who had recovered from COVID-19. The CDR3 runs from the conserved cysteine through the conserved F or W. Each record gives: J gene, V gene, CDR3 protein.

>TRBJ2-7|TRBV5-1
CASSLRQGGDEQYF
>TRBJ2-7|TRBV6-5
CASSLRTGLSYEQYF
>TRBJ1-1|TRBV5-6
CASSWGSNTEAFF
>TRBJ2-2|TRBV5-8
CASSLATKTTGELFF
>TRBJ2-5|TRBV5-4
CASSLDGLAGGETQYF
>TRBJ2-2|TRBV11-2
CASSFSGTVNTGELFF
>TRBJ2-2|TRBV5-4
CASSRASGGAVELFF
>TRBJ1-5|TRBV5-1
CASSIESDQPQHF
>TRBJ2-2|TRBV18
CASSPLPSGVTGELFF
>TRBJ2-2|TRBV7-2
CASSFKQGVELFF
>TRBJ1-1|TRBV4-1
CASRTGGTEAFF
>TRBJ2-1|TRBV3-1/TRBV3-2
CASSPFLRGDLLEQFF
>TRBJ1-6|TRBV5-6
CASSLVPSALHF